This T cell receptor beta chain was retrieved from a study of Ad26.COV2.S vaccination and SARS-CoV-2 variants. With regard to this clone: This sample also contains other DNA sequences that code for the same CDR3.

Treatment noted: approximately 18 received Ad26.COV2.S at low or high dose, single or two shots; roughly five received placebo; per-sample allocation not given. Sampling happened 63 days after the first vaccine or placebo injection. From germline, CDR1 is WNHNN and CDR2 SYGVQD (reference sequence). This CDR3 contains 13 residues. Trimming removed 0 bases at V and 6 bases at J, with 8 bases between. The method was immunoSEQ multiplex PCR; TCRdb's version includes in-frame clones alone and lacks a portion of them. The sample consists of around 380,000 clones, less than 90% of them appearing once. Sequences were derived from peripheral blood, sampled in a trial of Ad26.COV2.S vaccine versus placebo. The TCR originated in a person aged 18-65 years who received the Ad26.COV2.S COVID-19 vaccine or a placebo. The rearrangement uses TRBV10-1 and TRBJ1-1; perhaps TRBD1 as D (5 bases). The CDR3 sequence is CASSESGGAEAFF. The CDR3 bases are TGCGCCAGCAGTGAGTCGGGGGGGGCTGAAGCTTTCTTT.